The 32 T cell receptor beta chains below come from one sample, sequenced in a study of blood T cell repertoires in COVID-19. Measured with immunoSEQ multiplex PCR; TCRdb has only the in-frame clones, and not every one. The sample includes about 58,000 clones, around 90% seen only once; the top ten take less than 15%. Sequencing used peripheral blood. These receptors all stem from a man aged 55 to 70 with active COVID-19.

Only a few counts were recorded for this clone. The sample carries other DNA sequences with the same CDR3. V gene TRBV18 combines with J gene TRBJ1-1; a weak D match, TRBD1 (5 bases). Per the germline V gene, CDR1 is KGHSH and CDR2 is LQKENI. The CDR3 length is 13 residues. The V and J ends lost 3 bases and 1 base respectively, with 6 bases between them. CDR3 protein: CASSPTGNTEAFF. The CDR3 coding sequence is TGTGCCAGCTCACCTACAGGGAACACTGAAGCTTTCTTT.

V is TRBV29-1 and J is TRBJ2-7; D is possibly TRBD2 (6 bases). This CDR3 is built from 13 residues. Trimming removed 3 bases at V and 2 bases at J, with 11 bases between. CDR1 and CDR2 from the germline V gene are SQVTM and ANQGSEA. CDR3 protein: CSVDRGSPYEQYF. CDR3 nucleotide sequence: TGCAGCGTTGATCGGGGGAGTCCCTACGAGCAGTACTTC.

This chain links TRBV7-8 with TRBJ1-2; the match to TRBD1 covers 12 bases. The CDR3 runs 15 residues. Germline trimming cut 5 bases from V and 7 bases from J; bases unmatched to any gene: 8. Per germline, CDR1 SGHVS and CDR2 FQNEAQ. CDR3 amino acids: CASSLSGQGAGGYTF. The DNA of the CDR3 is TGTGCCAGCAGCCTCTCGGGACAGGGGGCAGGTGGCTACACCTTC.

In this sample, this clone turned up once. The chain joins TRBV5-1 to TRBJ2-7; maybe TRBD2 (6 bases). The CDR3 length is 15 residues. Trimming removed 4 bases at V and 2 bases at J, with 16 bases between. The V gene's germline CDR1 is SGHRS and CDR2 YFSETQ. This chain's CDR3 is CASSGSGTLAYEQYF. The CDR3 DNA reads as TGCGCCAGCAGCGGGTCCGGGACTTTGGCCTACGAGCAGTACTTC.

V usage is TRBV7-6 and J usage is TRBJ2-7; 14 bases are a match to TRBD2. This CDR3 spans 17 amino acids. The germline CDR1 and CDR2 sequences are SGHVS and FNYEAQ. V shed 1 base and J 7 bases; nucleotides not matched to a gene: 9. The CDR3 coding sequence is TGTGCCAGCAGCTTAGGGGGGGGACTAGCGGGAGCAGGTGAGCAGTACTTC. Amino acids: CASSLGGGLAGAGEQYF.

The chain uses TRBV5-1 and TRBJ1-4; no firm D call. The CDR3 is 14 amino acids. Germline loops: CDR1 SGHRS, CDR2 YFSETQ. V lost 1 base to trimming and J lost 8 bases, with 12 bases between them. The DNA for the CDR3 is TGCGCCAGCAGCTTGACATCTCCGATCGAAAAACTGTTTTTT. It yields the protein CASSLTSPIEKLFF.

This clone showed up just once. The V and J genes are TRBV29-1 and TRBJ2-7, with no clear D. The germline gives CDR1 SQVTM, CDR2 ANQGSEA. This CDR3 comprises 11 residues. V gave up 5 bases and J gave up 1 base, with 6 bases separating them. CDR3 sequence (DNA): TGCAGCGTTTGCGTTTCCTACGAGCAGTACTTC. This encodes CSVCVSYEQYF.

J is TRBJ2-5 and V is TRBV28; no clear D gene. CDR1 is MDHEN, CDR2 SYDVKM, per germline. This CDR3 comprises 15 residues. V lost 6 bases and J lost 2, with 16 bases in between. The CDR3 here is CASSLGIRIQETQYF. CDR3 nucleotide sequence: TGTGCCAGCAGCCTAGGAATACGAATACAAGAGACCCAGTACTTC.

The rearrangement joins TRBV12-3 or TRBV12-4 to TRBJ1-1; TRBD1 is a possible D gene (6 bases). Trimming took 6 bases from V and 3 from J, leaving 8 bases between them. The CDR3 spans 12 residues. CDR3 DNA: TGTGCCAGCAGGGACAGTTACACTGAAGCTTTCTTT. This translates into CASRDSYTEAFF.

The chain is built from TRBV5-1 and TRBJ2-7; TRBD1 agrees at 8 bases. The CDR3 has 13 residues. Per the germline V gene, CDR1 is SGHRS and CDR2 is YFSETQ. The J segment lost 5 bases and the V segment lost 4 bases, leaving 5 bases of the junction unmatched. The CDR3 here is CASSGTGFDEQYF. The DNA of the CDR3 is TGCGCCAGCAGCGGGACAGGTTTCGACGAGCAGTACTTC.

The chain uses TRBV19 and TRBJ2-3, with 8 bases fitting TRBD2. The V gene end was trimmed by 5 bases and the J gene end by 5 bases; junction bases not matched to a gene: 9. The CDR3 has 15 amino acids. CDR1 and CDR2 (germline): LNHDA, SQIVND (reference sequence). The CDR3 DNA follows: TGTGCCAGTAGTCAGGGCGGGAGGACCGGAGATACGCAGTATTTT. It specifies CASSQGGRTGDTQYF. The variable domain in full, completed from reference TRBV19 and TRBJ2-3, reads DGGITQSPKYLFRKEGQNVTLSCEQNLNHDAMYWYRQDPGQGLRLIYYSQIVNDFQKGDIAEGYSVSREKKESFPLTVTSAQKNPTAFYLCASSQGGRTGDTQYFGPGTRLTVL.

The chain combines TRBV4-3 with TRBJ1-4; tentative D call: TRBD1 (5 bases). V lost 1 base, J lost 3 bases, and 9 bases lay in between. Germline CDR1 reads LGHNA; CDR2 reads YSLEER. This CDR3 is 15 amino acids long. The CDR3 loop reads CASSQGTGANEKLFF. DNA for the CDR3: TGCGCCAGCAGCCAAGGCACGGGGGCTAATGAAAAACTGTTTTTT.

The V and J genes are TRBV2 and TRBJ2-3; TRBD2 might be the D (6 bases). Germline loops: CDR1 SNHLY, CDR2 FYNNEI. V was clipped by 6 bases and J by 2 bases, with 9 bases between them. This CDR3 spans 13 amino acids. Here the CDR3 reads CASREGFTDTQYF. CDR3 DNA sequence: TGTGCCAGCAGGGAGGGCTTCACAGATACGCAGTATTTT. The whole variable domain, remainder taken from reference TRBV2 and TRBJ2-3, is EPEVTQTPSHQVTQMGQEVILRCVPISNHLYFYWYRQILGQKVEFLVSFYNNEISEKSEIFDDQFSVERPDGSNFTLKIRSTKLEDSAMYFCASREGFTDTQYFGPGTRLTVL.

The chain recombines TRBV3-1 (or the pseudogene TRBV3-2) with TRBJ2-1; 9 nucleotides align to TRBD2. V lost 0 bases, J lost 7 bases, and 7 bases stayed unmatched. In germline, CDR1 is LGHDT, CDR2 YNNKEL (reference sequence). This CDR3 is built from 16 residues. CDR3 in amino acids: CASSQDLAGLWNEQFF. The CDR3 DNA is TGTGCCAGCAGCCAAGACCTAGCGGGGCTTTGGAATGAGCAGTTCTTC.

The chain couples TRBV7-9 to TRBJ2-1, with TRBD2 identical over 15 bases. The ends lost 6 bases at V and 5 bases at J; junction bases unmatched: 5. CDR1 is SEHNR and CDR2 is FQNEAQ in the germline V gene (reference sequence). This CDR3 contains 16 residues. DNA for the CDR3: TGTGCCAGCAGTCCAGGACTAGCGGGAGGGCACAATGAGCAGTTCTTC. Translation: CASSPGLAGGHNEQFF.

V and J are TRBV18 and TRBJ2-5, with a tentative D call TRBD2 (6 bases). CDR1 and CDR2 (germline): KGHSH, LQKENI. The CDR3 spans 12 residues. V was cut by 6 bases and J by 5 bases, with 10 bases left in between. CDR3 DNA: TGTGCCAGCTCGACTAGGGTGGAGACCCAGTACTTC. Translation: CASSTRVETQYF. Full variable domain (missing parts from reference TRBV18 and TRBJ2-5): NAGVMQNPRHLVRRRGQEARLRCSPMKGHSHVYWYRQLPEEGLKFMVYLQKENIIDESGMPKERFSAEFPKEGPSILRIQQVVRGDSAAYFCASSTRVETQYFGPGTRLLVL.

This clone has only a few counts. The chain is built from TRBV7-9 and TRBJ2-7, with 11 bases that match TRBD2. There are 15 residues in the CDR3. The ends lost 0 bases at V and 6 bases at J; junction bases unmatched: 4. The germline V gene encodes CDR1 SEHNR and CDR2 FQNEAQ (reference sequence). The CDR3 DNA reads TGTGCCAGCAGCTTAGCTCTAGCGGGAGGAAGCGAGCAGTACTTC. Translated: CASSLALAGGSEQYF.

This clone showed up just once. The rearrangement uses TRBV28 and TRBJ1-3, with D hard to call. CDR1 is MDHEN, CDR2 SYDVKM, per germline. Deletions cut 5 bases from V and 4 bases from J, with 9 bases between. The CDR3 sequence is 13 residues long. CDR3 DNA sequence: TGTGCCAGCAGTCCCTGGGCAGGAAACACCATATATTTT. Amino acid sequence: CASSPWAGNTIYF.

The sample holds a few counts of this clone. This specimen includes other DNA sequences encoding the same CDR3. The genes are TRBV12-3 or TRBV12-4 and TRBJ2-2; D remains ambiguous. CDR3 size: 12 residues. The ends were cut back, 3 bases at V and 6 bases at J, with 5 bases in the middle. In DNA form, the CDR3 reads TGTGCCAGCAGTTTTCGGGCCGGGGAGCTGTTTTTT. This codes for CASSFRAGELFF.

The chain recombines TRBV9 with TRBJ1-6; D perhaps matches TRBD1 (6 bases). V gave up 7 bases and J gave up 6 bases, with 14 bases separating them. Germline loops: CDR1 SGDLS, CDR2 YYNGEE. This CDR3 comprises 14 residues. The DNA of the CDR3 is TGTGCCAGCGCGGGAGGACAGATTAATTCACCCCTCCACTTT. Its translation is CASAGGQINSPLHF.

The chain recombines TRBV6-2 or TRBV6-3 with TRBJ1-1; D remains ambiguous. CDR3 length: 11 residues. The germline gives CDR1 MNHEY, CDR2 SVGEGT. V was clipped by 5 bases and J by 8 bases, with 9 bases between them. The CDR3 is CASSPRGEAFF. As DNA, the CDR3 is TGTGCCAGCAGTCCCCGGGGAGAAGCTTTCTTT.

V gene TRBV27 combines with J gene TRBJ1-2; 7 bases match TRBD1. Germline trimming cut 10 bases from V and 0 bases from J; bases unmatched to any gene: 8. Germline V gene lookup returns CDR1 MNHEY and CDR2 SMNVEV (reference sequence). CDR3 length: 14 amino acids. The CDR3 DNA sequence: TGTGCCACCCCGGACAGGCCGTCTAACTATGGCTACACCTTC. Amino acids: CATPDRPSNYGYTF.

The chain couples TRBV7-9 to TRBJ2-3, with a tentative D call TRBD2 (5 bases). The germline V gene encodes CDR1 SEHNR and CDR2 FQNEAQ (reference sequence). The CDR3 runs 12 residues. Trimming removed 1 base at V and 10 bases at J, with 9 bases between. CDR3 loop: CASSLGEGAQYF. The CDR3 DNA is TGTGCCAGCAGCTTAGGAGAGGGTGCGCAGTATTTT.

The rearrangement joins TRBV27 to TRBJ2-7; TRBD2 aligns across 9 bases. Losses at the gene ends were 6 bases for V and 2 bases for J; bases not matched to a gene: 11. This CDR3 is built from 16 residues. Germline lookup yields CDR1 MNHEY and CDR2 SMNVEV (reference sequence). CDR3 region: CASSRRGGGAAYEQYF. In DNA, the CDR3 is TGTGCCAGCAGCCGAAGGGGCGGGGGGGCTGCCTACGAGCAGTACTTC.

The genes are TRBV28 and TRBJ2-3; 9 bases map to TRBD1. The germline V gene has CDR1 MDHEN and CDR2 SYDVKM. Trimming at V came to 8 bases and at J to 3 bases, leaving 6 bases not matched to a gene. CDR3 length equals 14 residues. CDR3 sequence: CASLTGGRTDTQYF. CDR3 bases: TGTGCCAGCCTCACAGGGGGCAGAACAGATACGCAGTATTTT.

The chain combines TRBV9 with TRBJ2-7; 8 bases agree with TRBD2. The germline V gene has CDR1 SGDLS and CDR2 YYNGEE. The CDR3 consists of 14 residues. The V segment lost 4 bases and the J segment 3 bases; nucleotides outside the gene matches: 6. The CDR3 coding sequence is TGTGCCAGCAGCACCTTGGCGGGGGGCTACGAGCAGTACTTC. As protein: CASSTLAGGYEQYF.

The V and J genes are TRBV7-8 and TRBJ2-5; the match to TRBD1 covers 7 bases. The V gene end was trimmed by 4 bases and the J gene end by 5 bases; junction bases not matched to a gene: 7. This CDR3 has 14 residues. The germline CDR1 and CDR2 sequences are SGHVS and FQNEAQ. In DNA form, the CDR3 reads TGTGCCAGCAGCTCAGCAACAGGGGTGGAGACCCAGTACTTC. This encodes CASSSATGVETQYF.

The chain carries TRBV19 and TRBJ2-7, with 7 bases fitting TRBD1. Germline values: CDR1 LNHDA, CDR2 SQIVND (reference sequence). CDR3 length: 15 amino acids. V shed 6 bases, J shed 2 bases, and the junction held 10 bases outside the gene matches. The CDR3 nucleotides are TGTGCCAGTAGCGGAACGGGAACAGGGGCCTACGAGCAGTACTTC. Translated: CASSGTGTGAYEQYF.

This chain links TRBV19 with TRBJ2-7; 7 bases match TRBD2. Germline V gives CDR1 LNHDA, CDR2 SQIVND (reference sequence). Losses at the gene ends were 3 bases for V and 4 bases for J; bases not matched to a gene: 6. The CDR3 has 14 residues. The CDR3 nucleotides are TGTGCCAGTAGTATCCTAGCGGCCGGTTACGAGCAGTACTTC. The encoded protein is CASSILAAGYEQYF.

A word on this clone: One junction end disagrees with the germline gene, perhaps due to a read error. The chain uses TRBV3-1 (or the pseudogene TRBV3-2) and TRBJ2-7; 9 bases match TRBD1. The CDR3 sequence is 12 residues long. The V gene's germline CDR1 is LGHDT and CDR2 YNNKEL (reference sequence). The CDR3 region has the DNA TGTGCCAGCAGCCCCGGACAGGGGTCGAACAACTTC. As protein: CASSPGQGSNNF.

This chain connects TRBV5-1 to TRBJ2-7, with D tentatively TRBD2 (5 bases). The V gene's germline CDR1 is SGHRS and CDR2 YFSETQ. V was trimmed by 3 bases and J by 6 bases, leaving 25 bases between them. This CDR3 is 17 amino acids long. The CDR3 reads CASSSRASPGPYGEQYF. DNA for the CDR3: TGCGCCAGCAGCTCACGGGCTAGCCCCGGCCCCTATGGCGAGCAGTACTTC.

J is TRBJ1-2 and V is TRBV6-5, with D possibly TRBD1 on 6 matching bases. The CDR3 is made up of 13 amino acids. The germline V and J ends were trimmed by 10 bases and 6 bases, with 18 bases remaining between them. Germline V gene sequence: CDR1 MNHEY, CDR2 SVGAGI. In DNA form, the CDR3 reads TGTGCCACAGGGGTACCGACTATGAATGGCTACACCTTC. Translation: CATGVPTMNGYTF.